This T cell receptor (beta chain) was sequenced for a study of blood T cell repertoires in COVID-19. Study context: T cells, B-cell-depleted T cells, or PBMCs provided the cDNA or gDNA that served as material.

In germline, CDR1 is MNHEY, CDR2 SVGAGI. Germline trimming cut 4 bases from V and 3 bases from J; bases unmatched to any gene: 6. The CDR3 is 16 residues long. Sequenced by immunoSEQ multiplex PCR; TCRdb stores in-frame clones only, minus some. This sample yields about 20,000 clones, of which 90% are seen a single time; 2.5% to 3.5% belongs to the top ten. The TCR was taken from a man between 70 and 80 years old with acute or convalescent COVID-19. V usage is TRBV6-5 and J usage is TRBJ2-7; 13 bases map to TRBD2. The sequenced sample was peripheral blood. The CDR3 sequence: CASSSTSGRPLYEQYF. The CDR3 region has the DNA TGTGCCAGCAGTTCGACTAGCGGGAGGCCTCTCTACGAGCAGTACTTC.